This T cell receptor (beta chain) was recovered during a study of blood T cell repertoires in COVID-19. Study as a whole: Sources were T cells, B-cell-depleted T cells, or PBMCs; the material itself was cDNA or gDNA.

Germline-derived CDR1 and CDR2 are SGHRS and YFSETQ. With 4 bases clipped from V and 4 bases from J, the junction kept 9 bases outside the gene matches. The length of the CDR3 is 16 residues. Assay: immunoSEQ multiplex PCR; the TCRdb copy retains only in-frame clones and omits some. The sample lists around 150,000 clones; roughly four fifths were seen once. The source is a woman in her sixties with acute or convalescent COVID-19. Source material: peripheral blood. The chain couples TRBV5-1 to TRBJ2-1; TRBD1 aligns across 9 bases. CDR3: CASSAGGTGMYNEQFF. The CDR3 nucleotides read TGCGCCAGCAGCGCGGGCGGGACAGGGATGTACAATGAGCAGTTCTTC.